This T cell receptor (beta chain) was obtained from a study of blood T cell repertoires in COVID-19. Study in general: Samples representing acute and convalescent COVID-19 were sourced from the United States, Italy and Spain. T cells, B-cell-depleted T cells, or PBMCs supplied cDNA or gDNA.

CDR3 length: 15 residues. Germline V gives CDR1 DFQATT, CDR2 SNEGSKA (reference sequence). The V and J ends lost 3 bases and 5 bases respectively, with 16 bases between them. In the authors' methods: Estimation of nucleated cell counts relied on the amplification of reference gene primers. Sequencing used immunoSEQ multiplex PCR; TCRdb keeps in-frame clones, though not all of them. The V and J calls and clone size were taken over from that table, and D and trimming were inferred from the DNA. The table lists over 100,000 clones, 75% to 85% of them singletons. The origin of this receptor is an elderly woman with acute or convalescent COVID-19. This chain links TRBV20-1 with TRBJ2-2, with D perhaps TRBD1 (5 bases). The sequenced sample consisted of peripheral blood. The DNA of the CDR3 is TGCAGTGCTAGTCATGACAGAAAACCGACCGGGGAGCTGTTTTTT. Its protein product is CSASHDRKPTGELFF.